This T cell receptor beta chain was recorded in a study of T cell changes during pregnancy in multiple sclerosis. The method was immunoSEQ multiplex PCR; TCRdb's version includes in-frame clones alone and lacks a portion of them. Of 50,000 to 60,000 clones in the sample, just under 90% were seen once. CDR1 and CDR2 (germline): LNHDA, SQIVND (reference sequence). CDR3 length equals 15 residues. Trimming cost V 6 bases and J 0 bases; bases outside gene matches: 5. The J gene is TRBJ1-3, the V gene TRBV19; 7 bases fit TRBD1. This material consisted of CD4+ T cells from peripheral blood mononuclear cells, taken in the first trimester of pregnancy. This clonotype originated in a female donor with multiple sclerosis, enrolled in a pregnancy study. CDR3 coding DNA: TGTGCCAGTAGCCGACAGGGCTACTCTGGAAACACCATATATTTT. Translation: CASSRQGYSGNTIYF.